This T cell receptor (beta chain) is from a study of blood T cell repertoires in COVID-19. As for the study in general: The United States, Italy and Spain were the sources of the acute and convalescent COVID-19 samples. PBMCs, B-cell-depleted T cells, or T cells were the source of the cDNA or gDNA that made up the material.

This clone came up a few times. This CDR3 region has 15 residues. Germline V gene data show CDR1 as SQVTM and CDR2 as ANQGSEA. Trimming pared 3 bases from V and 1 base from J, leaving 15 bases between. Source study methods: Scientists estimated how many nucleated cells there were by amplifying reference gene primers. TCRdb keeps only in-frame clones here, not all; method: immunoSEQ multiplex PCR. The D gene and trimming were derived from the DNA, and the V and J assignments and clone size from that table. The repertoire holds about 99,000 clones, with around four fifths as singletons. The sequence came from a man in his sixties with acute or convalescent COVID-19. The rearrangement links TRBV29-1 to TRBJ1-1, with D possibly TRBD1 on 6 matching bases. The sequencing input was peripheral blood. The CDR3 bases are TGCAGCGTTGATTTGCCCTTCAGGGGGAACACTGAAGCTTTCTTT. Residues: CSVDLPFRGNTEAFF.